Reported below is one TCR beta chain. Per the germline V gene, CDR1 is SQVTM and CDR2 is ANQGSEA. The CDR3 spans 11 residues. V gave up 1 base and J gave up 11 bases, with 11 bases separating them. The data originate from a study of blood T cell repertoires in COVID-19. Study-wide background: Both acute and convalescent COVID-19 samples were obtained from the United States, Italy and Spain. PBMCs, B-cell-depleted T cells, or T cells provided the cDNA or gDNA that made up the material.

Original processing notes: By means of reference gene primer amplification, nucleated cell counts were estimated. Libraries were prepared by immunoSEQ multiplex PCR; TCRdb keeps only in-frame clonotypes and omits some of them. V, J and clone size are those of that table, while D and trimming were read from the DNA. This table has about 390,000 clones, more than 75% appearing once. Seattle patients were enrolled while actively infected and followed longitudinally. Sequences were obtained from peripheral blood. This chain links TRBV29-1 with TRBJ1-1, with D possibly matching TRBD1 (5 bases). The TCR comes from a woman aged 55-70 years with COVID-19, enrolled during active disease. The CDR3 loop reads CSVEGRGEAFF. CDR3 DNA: TGCAGCGTTGAAGGAAGGGGCGAGGCTTTCTTT.